This is a list of T cell receptor beta chains from one sample in a study of shared clonotypes between healthy human individuals. Here immunoSEQ multiplex PCR was the method, and the copy in TCRdb shows in-frame clones only, minus some. The table lists millions of clones, roughly 94% of them singletons, with more than 0.1% in the top ten. Sequenced material: naive CD4+ T cells sorted from blood. The receptors were gathered from a young man in good health. Both conserved end residues are part of each CDR3. A D gene is named only where the DNA matches it firmly. A clone size is listed for some rows: how often the clone was seen (once, few, many), or a class if it is expanded.

clone size: -
V gene: TRBV28
D gene: TRBD2
J gene: TRBJ2-5
CDR3 protein: CASSTPGGLFFETQYF
CDR3 DNA: TGTGCCAGCAGTACCCCCGGGGGACTATTCTTTGAGACCCAGTACTTC

clone size: -
V gene: TRBV5-6
D gene: -
J gene: TRBJ1-1
CDR3 protein: CASSLPVSVEAFF
CDR3 DNA: TGTGCCAGCAGCTTGCCAGTTTCTGTTGAAGCTTTCTTT

clone size: -
V gene: TRBV6-5
D gene: -
J gene: TRBJ1-5
CDR3 protein: CASTAQVGQPQHF
CDR3 DNA: TGTGCCAGCACTGCACAGGTTGGTCAGCCCCAGCATTTT

clone size: -
V gene: TRBV18
D gene: -
J gene: TRBJ1-1
CDR3 protein: CASSPGGLNTEAFF
CDR3 DNA: TGTGCCAGCTCACCGGGAGGCTTGAACACTGAAGCTTTCTTT

clone size: -
V gene: TRBV5-4
D gene: -
J gene: TRBJ1-6
CDR3 protein: CASSSIRDTNSPLHF
CDR3 DNA: TGTGCCAGCAGCTCAATCCGGGACACTAATTCACCCCTCCACTTT

clone size: -
V gene: TRBV25-1
D gene: -
J gene: TRBJ1-2
CDR3 protein: CASSGIWRGTNYGYTF
CDR3 DNA: TGTGCCAGCAGTGGGATTTGGAGAGGTACTAACTATGGCTACACCTTC

clone size: -
V gene: TRBV5-1
D gene: -
J gene: TRBJ1-5
CDR3 protein: CASSLDKMGNQPQHF
CDR3 DNA: TGCGCCAGCAGCTTGGACAAAATGGGCAATCAGCCCCAGCATTTT

clone size: -
V gene: TRBV7-6
D gene: TRBD1
J gene: TRBJ1-1
CDR3 protein: CASSYQGVGTEAFF
CDR3 DNA: TGTGCCAGCAGCTACCAGGGGGTGGGAACTGAAGCTTTCTTT

clone size: once
V gene: TRBV5-4
D gene: TRBD2
J gene: TRBJ2-3
CDR3 protein: CASSLAPSGGPTDTQYF
CDR3 DNA: TGTGCCAGCAGCTTGGCGCCTAGCGGGGGGCCCACAGATACGCAGTATTTT

clone size: -
V gene: TRBV5-4
D gene: -
J gene: TRBJ1-1
CDR3 protein: CASSLSTGVNTEAFF
CDR3 DNA: TGTGCCAGCAGCTTGTCGACAGGAGTGAACACTGAAGCTTTCTTT

clone size: -
V gene: TRBV10-3
D gene: -
J gene: TRBJ2-3
CDR3 protein: CAIKTEGSLDTQYF
CDR3 DNA: TGTGCCATCAAAACGGAGGGTTCCCTAGATACGCAGTATTTT

clone size: once
V gene: TRBV7-6
D gene: TRBD2
J gene: TRBJ2-2
CDR3 protein: CASSQMQGGTGELFF
CDR3 DNA: TGTGCCAGCAGCCAAATGCAGGGAGGGACCGGGGAGCTGTTTTTT

clone size: -
V gene: TRBV2
D gene: -
J gene: TRBJ2-3
CDR3 protein: CASSYQGSDTQYF
CDR3 DNA: TGTGCCAGCAGTTACCAGGGATCAGATACGCAGTATTTT

clone size: -
V gene: TRBV10-2
D gene: -
J gene: TRBJ1-6
CDR3 protein: CASSESRPYNSPLHF
CDR3 DNA: TGCGCCAGCAGTGAGTCAAGGCCTTATAATTCACCCCTCCACTTT

clone size: -
V gene: TRBV9
D gene: TRBD2
J gene: TRBJ2-4
CDR3 protein: CASSGLAGGIGNIQYF
CDR3 DNA: TGTGCCAGCAGCGGTTTAGCGGGAGGAATCGGGAACATTCAGTACTTC

clone size: -
V gene: TRBV7-9
D gene: -
J gene: TRBJ1-2
CDR3 protein: CASSPGGPYGYTF
CDR3 DNA: TGTGCCAGCAGCCCCGGAGGACCCTATGGCTACACCTTC

clone size: -
V gene: TRBV5-1
D gene: -
J gene: TRBJ2-3
CDR3 protein: CASRRETTPGPGSDTQYF
CDR3 DNA: TGCGCCAGCAGACGAGAAACAACCCCGGGACCAGGGTCAGATACGCAGTATTTT

clone size: -
V gene: TRBV7-2
D gene: -
J gene: TRBJ2-5
CDR3 protein: CASSSLPQETQYF
CDR3 DNA: TGTGCCAGCAGCTCCCTCCCCCAAGAGACCCAGTACTTC

clone size: -
V gene: TRBV7-6
D gene: -
J gene: TRBJ1-6
CDR3 protein: CASARDEGKGSPLHF
CDR3 DNA: TGTGCCAGCGCGCGAGATGAGGGAAAGGGTTCACCCCTCCACTTT

clone size: -
V gene: TRBV6-5
D gene: TRBD2
J gene: TRBJ2-7
CDR3 protein: CASSYQTSGSSYEQYF
CDR3 DNA: TGTGCCAGCAGTTACCAAACTAGCGGCAGCTCCTACGAGCAGTACTTC

clone size: -
V gene: TRBV27
D gene: TRBD1
J gene: TRBJ2-7
CDR3 protein: CASTPGQGSYEQYF
CDR3 DNA: TGTGCCAGTACCCCGGGACAGGGGTCTTACGAGCAGTACTTC

clone size: -
V gene: TRBV18
D gene: -
J gene: TRBJ2-7
CDR3 protein: CASSPLDTYEQYF
CDR3 DNA: TGTGCCAGCTCACCACTCGACACTTACGAGCAGTACTTC

clone size: -
V gene: TRBV4-3
D gene: TRBD2
J gene: TRBJ2-1
CDR3 protein: CASSQDRLAGGELIGEQFF
CDR3 DNA: TGCGCCAGCAGCCAAGACCGCCTAGCGGGAGGGGAATTGATCGGTGAGCAGTTCTTC

clone size: -
V gene: TRBV19
D gene: -
J gene: TRBJ2-3
CDR3 protein: CASSIGGRDTQYF
CDR3 DNA: TGTGCCAGTAGTATAGGTGGCCGCGATACGCAGTATTTT

clone size: -
V gene: TRBV5-1
D gene: -
J gene: TRBJ1-1
CDR3 protein: CASSLETANTEAFF
CDR3 DNA: TGCGCCAGCAGCTTGGAGACAGCTAACACTGAAGCTTTCTTT

clone size: -
V gene: TRBV7-2
D gene: -
J gene: TRBJ1-1
CDR3 protein: CASTPDWGRRGTEAFF
CDR3 DNA: TGTGCCAGCACCCCGGACTGGGGGCGCCGGGGCACTGAAGCTTTCTTT

clone size: -
V gene: TRBV19
D gene: TRBD1
J gene: TRBJ1-1
CDR3 protein: CASSTRQGGDTEAFF
CDR3 DNA: TGTGCCAGTAGTACCCGACAGGGTGGAGACACTGAAGCTTTCTTT

clone size: once
V gene: TRBV6-5
D gene: -
J gene: TRBJ2-3
CDR3 protein: CASSTRRITDTQYF
CDR3 DNA: TGTGCCAGCAGTACCCGTCGTATCACAGATACGCAGTATTTT

clone size: -
V gene: TRBV5-1
D gene: -
J gene: TRBJ2-2
CDR3 protein: CASSLGGENTGELFF
CDR3 DNA: TGCGCCAGCAGCTTGGGCGGGGAGAACACCGGGGAGCTGTTTTTT

clone size: -
V gene: TRBV10-2
D gene: -
J gene: TRBJ1-1
CDR3 protein: CASSESWNTEAFF
CDR3 DNA: TGCGCCAGCAGTGAATCCTGGAACACTGAAGCTTTCTTT

clone size: -
V gene: TRBV6-6
D gene: -
J gene: TRBJ1-1
CDR3 protein: CASSYSAGDIEAFF
CDR3 DNA: TGTGCCAGCAGTTACTCGGCAGGGGATATTGAAGCTTTCTTT

clone size: -
V gene: TRBV29-1
D gene: TRBD2
J gene: TRBJ2-3
CDR3 protein: CSVGGGRAKSDTQYF
CDR3 DNA: TGCAGCGTTGGAGGCGGGAGGGCCAAGTCAGATACGCAGTATTTT

clone size: -
V gene: TRBV5-1
D gene: TRBD2
J gene: TRBJ2-3
CDR3 protein: CASSPGVASGSTDTQYF
CDR3 DNA: TGCGCCAGCAGCCCCGGGGTCGCTAGCGGGAGCACAGATACGCAGTATTTT

clone size: once
V gene: TRBV5-4
D gene: -
J gene: TRBJ1-2
CDR3 protein: CASSLAGVNYGYTF
CDR3 DNA: TGTGCCAGCAGCTTGGCCGGGGTGAACTATGGCTACACCTTC

clone size: -
V gene: TRBV6-1
D gene: -
J gene: TRBJ2-7
CDR3 protein: CASPPGDSYEQYF
CDR3 DNA: TGTGCCAGCCCTCCAGGGGACTCCTACGAGCAGTACTTC

clone size: -
V gene: TRBV6-8
D gene: TRBD2
J gene: TRBJ2-3
CDR3 protein: CASSGLAGCTDTQYF
CDR3 DNA: TGTGCCAGCAGCGGACTAGCGGGATGCACAGATACGCAGTATTTT

clone size: -
V gene: TRBV10-3
D gene: -
J gene: TRBJ1-5
CDR3 protein: CATGSDGSNQPQHF
CDR3 DNA: TGTGCCACCGGCTCGGACGGTAGCAATCAGCCCCAGCATTTT

clone size: -
V gene: TRBV9
D gene: -
J gene: TRBJ2-1
CDR3 protein: CASSALQGTGNEQFF
CDR3 DNA: TGTGCCAGCAGCGCCTTACAGGGTACAGGCAATGAGCAGTTCTTC

clone size: -
V gene: TRBV28
D gene: -
J gene: TRBJ1-4
CDR3 protein: CASSPSQGVEEKLFF
CDR3 DNA: TGTGCCAGCAGCCCTTCACAGGGAGTAGAGGAAAAACTGTTTTTT

clone size: -
V gene: TRBV4-1
D gene: TRBD2
J gene: TRBJ2-3
CDR3 protein: CASSQEPGLVTDTQYF
CDR3 DNA: TGCGCCAGCAGCCAAGAACCGGGACTAGTGACAGATACGCAGTATTTT

clone size: once
V gene: TRBV6-1
D gene: -
J gene: TRBJ2-7
CDR3 protein: CASSEPSDKLSSYEQYF
CDR3 DNA: TGTGCCAGCAGTGAACCCTCGGACAAGCTGAGCTCCTACGAGCAGTACTTC

clone size: -
V gene: TRBV5-5
D gene: -
J gene: TRBJ2-5
CDR3 protein: CASIHDRKETQYF
CDR3 DNA: TGTGCCAGCATCCATGACAGGAAAGAGACCCAGTACTTC

clone size: -
V gene: TRBV7-9
D gene: TRBD1
J gene: TRBJ1-2
CDR3 protein: CASSQGVLYGYTF
CDR3 DNA: TGTGCCAGCAGCCAGGGGGTCCTCTATGGCTACACCTTC

clone size: -
V gene: TRBV10-3
D gene: -
J gene: TRBJ1-3
CDR3 protein: CATVSIRGRRGNTIYF
CDR3 DNA: TGTGCCACCGTTAGCATACGAGGACGGCGTGGAAACACCATATATTTT

clone size: -
V gene: TRBV5-1
D gene: TRBD1
J gene: TRBJ1-1
CDR3 protein: CASASGTGPFSEAFF
CDR3 DNA: TGCGCCAGCGCATCCGGGACAGGGCCTTTCTCTGAAGCTTTCTTT

clone size: once
V gene: TRBV6-6
D gene: -
J gene: TRBJ2-3
CDR3 protein: CASSYSAETSTDTQYF
CDR3 DNA: TGTGCCAGCAGTTACTCGGCTGAGACTAGCACAGATACGCAGTATTTT

clone size: -
V gene: TRBV5-1
D gene: -
J gene: TRBJ2-7
CDR3 protein: CASSVGASVPLEQYF
CDR3 DNA: TGCGCCAGCAGCGTTGGTGCTAGTGTCCCCTTAGAGCAGTACTTC

clone size: -
V gene: TRBV18
D gene: -
J gene: TRBJ1-3
CDR3 protein: CASSWTDGNTIYF
CDR3 DNA: TGTGCCAGCTCTTGGACAGACGGAAACACCATATATTTT

clone size: -
V gene: TRBV5-1
D gene: TRBD1
J gene: TRBJ1-6
CDR3 protein: CASSLLFGGTGGSPLHF
CDR3 DNA: TGCGCCAGCAGCTTGCTATTCGGTGGGACAGGGGGGTCACCCCTCCACTTT

clone size: many
V gene: TRBV30
D gene: -
J gene: TRBJ1-2
CDR3 protein: CAWSQDYGYTF
CDR3 DNA: TGTGCCTGGAGTCAAGACTATGGCTACACCTTC

clone size: -
V gene: TRBV18
D gene: -
J gene: TRBJ1-1
CDR3 protein: CASSPLTGINTEAFF
CDR3 DNA: TGTGCCAGCTCACCACTAACAGGAATCAACACTGAAGCTTTCTTT

clone size: -
V gene: TRBV2
D gene: -
J gene: TRBJ2-3
CDR3 protein: CASRAGIGTDTQYF
CDR3 DNA: TGTGCCAGCAGGGCAGGGATTGGCACAGATACGCAGTATTTT

clone size: -
V gene: TRBV6-6
D gene: -
J gene: TRBJ2-1
CDR3 protein: CASSFGGSSPNEQFF
CDR3 DNA: TGTGCCAGCAGCTTCGGGGGCTCTTCTCCAAATGAGCAGTTCTTC

clone size: -
V gene: TRBV10-3
D gene: TRBD1
J gene: TRBJ2-1
CDR3 protein: CAISRDRGSYNEQFF
CDR3 DNA: TGTGCCATCAGTCGGGACAGGGGATCCTACAATGAGCAGTTCTTC

clone size: -
V gene: TRBV7-6
D gene: -
J gene: TRBJ2-3
CDR3 protein: CASSLAQGGTDTQYF
CDR3 DNA: TGTGCCAGCAGCTTAGCACAGGGAGGCACAGATACGCAGTATTTT

clone size: -
V gene: TRBV6-6
D gene: TRBD1
J gene: TRBJ2-7
CDR3 protein: CASSYSTGGPQYF
CDR3 DNA: TGTGCCAGCAGTTACTCGACAGGGGGCCCGCAGTACTTC

clone size: -
V gene: TRBV21-1
D gene: -
J gene: TRBJ2-1
CDR3 protein: CASSKAEQGAYEQFF
CDR3 DNA: TGTGCCAGCAGCAAAGCGGAACAGGGGGCATATGAGCAGTTCTTC

clone size: -
V gene: TRBV10-1
D gene: -
J gene: TRBJ2-3
CDR3 protein: CASSDYPDRTDTQYF
CDR3 DNA: TGCGCCAGCAGTGATTACCCCGATCGCACAGATACGCAGTATTTT

clone size: -
V gene: TRBV29-1
D gene: -
J gene: TRBJ2-5
CDR3 protein: CSAHRGFDQYF
CDR3 DNA: TGCAGCGCCCATCGGGGCTTCGACCAGTACTTC

clone size: -
V gene: TRBV7-9
D gene: TRBD1
J gene: TRBJ2-7
CDR3 protein: CASSFDRAYEQYF
CDR3 DNA: TGTGCCAGCAGCTTCGACAGGGCCTACGAGCAGTACTTC